Listed here are 27 T cell receptor beta chains from one sample, sequenced in a study of graft-versus-host responses after intestinal transplantation. What these receptors recognize is not known. TCRdb keeps only in-frame clones here, not all; method: immunoSEQ multiplex PCR. The sample contains approximately 97,000 clones, 90% to 95% of which appear only once. Sequencing used unstimulated CD4+ T cells sorted from spleen or lymph node cells, obtained before transplant. The receptors originated from a human donor who was the organ donor for an intestinal transplant.

The chain has TRBV6-5 and TRBJ1-2; D unclear. The CDR3 sequence is 13 residues long. V lost 6 bases to trimming and J lost 8 bases, with 16 bases between them. Germline V gene data show CDR1 as MNHEY and CDR2 as SVGAGI. DNA of the CDR3: TGTGCCAGCAGAAACCCGACGGTGAGGGGCTACACCTTC. This translates into CASRNPTVRGYTF.

V is TRBV5-4 and J is TRBJ2-3; perhaps TRBD2 as D (5 bases). Trimming shortened V by 7 bases and J by 6 bases, and 15 bases separated the two germline ends. The CDR3 sequence is 13 residues long. From germline, CDR1 is SGHNT and CDR2 YYREEE (reference sequence). The CDR3 region is CASYSFSGDTQYF. CDR3 coding DNA: TGTGCCAGCTACTCCTTTTCGGGGGATACGCAGTATTTT.

The V gene is TRBV18, the J gene TRBJ1-2; D is perhaps TRBD1 (6 bases). V was clipped by 2 bases and J by 3 bases, with 22 bases between them. The CDR3 has 18 residues. Germline CDR1 and CDR2: KGHSH and LQKENI. This chain's CDR3 is CASSPARPTQGRDYGYTF. Here the CDR3 DNA reads TGTGCCAGCTCACCAGCTCGGCCTACACAGGGACGCGACTATGGCTACACCTTC.

The chain employs TRBV7-9 and TRBJ1-1; D ambiguous. CDR3 size: 17 residues. CDR1 is SEHNR, CDR2 FQNEAQ, per germline (reference sequence). V gave up 1 base and J gave up 2 bases, with 17 bases separating them. The CDR3 protein is CASSLGRAQEDNTEAFF. In nucleotides, the CDR3 is TGTGCCAGCAGCTTAGGCCGGGCGCAGGAGGATAACACTGAAGCTTTCTTT.

The rearrangement uses TRBV6-5 and TRBJ2-7; D gene uncertain. There are 13 residues in the CDR3. Germline V CDR1 and CDR2: MNHEY, SVGAGI. Trimming took off 6 bases at V and 3 bases at J, with 12 bases between the two ends. The DNA for the CDR3 is TGTGCCAGCAGAAACCCCCCCGGCTACGAGCAGTACTTC. This encodes CASRNPPGYEQYF.

This clone appeared once. The CDR3 DNA is TGTGCCAGCAGCCCCGTACAGTATCCTTCACCCCTCCACTTT. Translating it yields CASSPVQYPSPLHF. The gene calls are TRBV4-2 and TRBJ1-6; D unclear. Germline loops: CDR1 LGHNA, CDR2 YNFKEQ. The V gene lost 4 bases and the J gene lost 9 bases, with 13 bases spanning the gap. CDR3 length: 14 amino acids.

V gene TRBV5-4 combines with J gene TRBJ2-6; TRBD1 matches 9 bases. The ends lost 3 bases at V and 4 bases at J; junction bases unmatched: 11. CDR1 SGHNT and CDR2 YYREEE come from the germline V gene (reference sequence). This CDR3 contains 18 residues. CDR3: CASSSILRDREGANVLTF. CDR3 DNA sequence: TGTGCCAGCAGCTCTATCCTAAGGGACAGGGAAGGGGCCAACGTCCTGACTTTC.

CDR3 amino acids: CASGLVRPSGDTGELFF. Written as DNA, the CDR3 is TGTGCTAGTGGTTTGGTACGGCCTAGCGGGGACACCGGGGAGCTGTTTTTT. The rearrangement links TRBV12-5 to TRBJ2-2; the match to TRBD2 covers 9 bases. Germline assignment: CDR1 LGHNT and CDR2 FRNRAP. There are 17 residues in the CDR3. V lost 0 bases, J lost 3 bases, and 5 bases stayed unmatched.

Points on this clone: An end of the junction differs from the germline gene, which may be a read error. This chain links TRBV18 with TRBJ2-3, with D unclear. CDR1 and CDR2 from the germline V gene are KGHSH and LQKENI. The CDR3 runs 14 residues. The CDR3 region has the DNA TGTGCCAGCTCACCACTCGGAAGCACAGACACGCAGTATTTT. It translates to CASSPLGSTDTQYF.

This chain joins TRBV18 and TRBJ1-1; 7 bases are a match to TRBD1. Germline V gene sequence: CDR1 KGHSH, CDR2 LQKENI. Germline trimming cut 2 bases from V and 8 bases from J; bases unmatched to any gene: 2. CDR3 size: 12 residues. CDR3 protein: CASSPTQGEAFF. CDR3 in DNA: TGTGCCAGCTCACCAACACAGGGGGAAGCTTTCTTT.

CDR3: CASSIGGAGDLTDTQYF. As DNA, the CDR3 is TGTGCCAGTAGTATAGGGGGGGCGGGAGACTTAACAGATACGCAGTATTTT. The gene calls are TRBV19 and TRBJ2-3, with TRBD2 as a possible D gene (7 bases). Trimming cost V 1 base and J 3 bases, with 17 bases left between them. Germline V CDR1 and CDR2: LNHDA, SQIVND (reference sequence). The CDR3 contains 17 residues.

This clone has only a few counts. V and J are TRBV27 and TRBJ1-3; maybe TRBD1 (5 bases). Germline CDR1 is MNHEY and CDR2 is SMNVEV (reference sequence). The CDR3 runs 14 residues. Trimming left V 6 bases short and J 4 bases short, with 13 bases between. This CDR3 reads CASRSTGPGNTIYF. CDR3 sequence (DNA): TGTGCCAGCAGATCCACAGGTCCCGGAAACACCATATATTTT.

The chain employs TRBV5-4 and TRBJ2-3, with TRBD1 matching over 8 bases. The junction had 0 bases not matched to a gene; V was cut back by 0 bases and J by 3 bases. This CDR3 is 14 amino acids long. The germline V gene encodes CDR1 SGHNT and CDR2 YYREEE (reference sequence). As DNA, the CDR3 is TGTGCCAGCAGCTTGGACAGGGGGACAGATACGCAGTATTTT. The encoded protein is CASSLDRGTDTQYF.

The rearrangement links TRBV19 to TRBJ1-5, with D possibly being TRBD1 (6 bases). There are 17 residues in the CDR3. With 6 bases removed from V and 2 bases from J, the gap between germline ends came to 20 bases. CDR1 LNHDA and CDR2 SQIVND come from the germline V gene (reference sequence). In DNA form, the CDR3 reads TGTGCCAGTAGGGCCGGGGGCGCGGGGGTGGGCAATCAGCCCCAGCATTTT. Translated, it gives CASRAGGAGVGNQPQHF.

CDR3 nucleotide sequence: TGTGCCAGCAGTGTCGCTAGCGGTCGGACCTACGAGCAGTACTTC. It yields the protein CASSVASGRTYEQYF. This rearrangement joins TRBV2 to TRBJ2-7, with 7 bases lining up with TRBD2. Germline CDR1 reads SNHLY; CDR2 reads FYNNEI. J was trimmed by 2 bases and V by 4 bases; bases with no gene match: 8. The CDR3 sequence is 15 residues long.

This clone occurred once. V and J are TRBV27 and TRBJ2-2; 7 bases align to TRBD1. The CDR3 runs to 14 residues. Unmatched junction bases numbered 5, after V lost 6 bases and J lost 4 bases. CDR1 and CDR2 from the germline V gene are MNHEY and SMNVEV (reference sequence). CDR3 residues: CASRGQWITGELFF. In nucleotides, the CDR3 is TGTGCCAGCAGGGGACAGTGGATCACCGGGGAGCTGTTTTTT.

This clone was picked up a small number of times. The chain carries TRBV5-6 and TRBJ1-5; 7 nucleotides line up with TRBD1. V trimming: 4 bases; J trimming: 7 bases; junction bases outside the gene matches: 8. Germline assignment: CDR1 SGHDT and CDR2 YYEEEE. The CDR3 runs 14 residues. CDR3: CASSIGTAWQPQHF. CDR3 bases: TGTGCCAGCAGCATCGGGACAGCGTGGCAGCCCCAGCATTTT.

This chain connects TRBV30 to TRBJ2-3; D is uncertain. The germline gives CDR1 GTSNPN, CDR2 SVGIG (reference sequence). The V end lost 5 bases, the J end lost 1 base, and 7 bases lay between the germline ends. The CDR3 has 12 amino acids. CDR3 residues: CAWSPGTDTQYF. The CDR3 nucleotides are TGTGCCTGGTCTCCAGGCACAGATACGCAGTATTTT.

This clone was observed a single time. J is TRBJ2-5 and V is TRBV25-1; 14 nucleotides align to TRBD2. Trimming at V came to 8 bases and at J to 5 bases, leaving 10 bases not matched to a gene. The CDR3 is 16 residues long. CDR1 and CDR2 (germline): MGHDK, SYGVNS. DNA for the CDR3: TGTGCCAGCGGGCCACGGACTAGCGGGGGGCAGGAGACCCAGTACTTC. It codes for CASGPRTSGGQETQYF.

V and J are TRBV7-3 and TRBJ1-1; D ambiguous. Germline V gene lookup returns CDR1 SGHTA and CDR2 FQGTGA. The V end lost 4 bases, the J end lost 0 bases, and 6 bases lay between the germline ends. The CDR3 covers 13 residues. The CDR3 protein is CASSSVVNTEAFF. The CDR3 DNA reads as TGTGCCAGCAGCTCCGTAGTGAACACTGAAGCTTTCTTT.

The chain couples TRBV7-2 to TRBJ2-3, with a tentative D call TRBD2 (5 bases). In germline, CDR1 is SGHTA, CDR2 FQGNSA. Trimming took off 4 bases at V and 5 bases at J, with 10 bases between the two ends. The CDR3 totals 13 residues. The CDR3 DNA sequence: TGTGCCAGCAGCTCCCGACGGGAAGATACGCAGTATTTT. It translates to CASSSRREDTQYF.

The chain recombines TRBV30 with TRBJ1-2; D not certain. Germline CDR1 reads GTSNPN; CDR2 reads SVGIG (reference sequence). The CDR3 consists of 14 residues. Trimming removed 0 bases at V and 3 bases at J, with 11 bases between. The DNA of the CDR3 is TGTGCCTGGAGTGTTGCGAGCCCGTACTATGGCTACACCTTC. This encodes CAWSVASPYYGYTF.

The chain has TRBV2 and TRBJ2-1, with 10 bases fitting TRBD1. The CDR3 covers 17 residues. The germline V gene has CDR1 SNHLY and CDR2 FYNNEI. After removal of 1 base from V and 5 bases from J, the junction contained 8 bases not matched to a gene. CDR3 nucleotides: TGTGCCAGCAGTGAAGAGTTGAGGGACAGGGGTAACAATGAGCAGTTCTTC. Translating it yields CASSEELRDRGNNEQFF.

V is TRBV7-9 and J is TRBJ2-1; D remains unclear. CDR1 is SEHNR, CDR2 FQNEAQ, per germline (reference sequence). The CDR3 contains 14 residues. V dropped 2 bases and J dropped 8 bases, with 13 bases sitting between them. CDR3 amino acids: CASSLTLRSYEQFF. CDR3 bases: TGTGCCAGCAGCTTAACGTTGCGTAGCTATGAGCAGTTCTTC.

V and J are TRBV7-9 and TRBJ1-5; no reliable D call. CDR1 and CDR2 from the germline V gene are SEHNR and FQNEAQ (reference sequence). V shed 2 bases and J shed 4 bases, with 9 bases lying between them. CDR3 length equals 14 residues. The CDR3 nucleotides are TGTGCCAGCAGCTTATCGGGGAAAAATCAGCCCCAGCATTTT. It translates to CASSLSGKNQPQHF. Looking up the rest from reference TRBV7-9 and TRBJ1-5 gives the full variable domain: DTGVSQNPRHKITKRGQNVTFRCDPISEHNRLYWYRQTLGQGPEFLTYFQNEAQLEKSRLLSDRFSAERPKGSFSTLEIQRTEQGDSAMYLCASSLSGKNQPQHFGDGTRLSIL.

The V call is TRBV9, the J call TRBJ2-7, with 7 nucleotides matching TRBD1. The CDR3 covers 16 residues. The V gene end was trimmed by 0 bases and the J gene end by 2 bases; junction bases not matched to a gene: 8. CDR1 SGDLS and CDR2 YYNGEE come from the germline V gene. The CDR3 nucleotides read TGTGCCAGCAGCGTAGCTGCCGGACAGGCTGCCTACGAGCAGTACTTC. Translation gives CASSVAAGQAAYEQYF.

The rearrangement uses TRBV19 and TRBJ1-2; 12 bases line up with TRBD1. V lost 9 bases, J lost 6 bases, and 11 bases stayed unmatched. From germline, CDR1 is LNHDA and CDR2 SQIVND (reference sequence). The CDR3 has 15 amino acids. The CDR3 loop is CASRDRGRREDGYTF. For the CDR3, the DNA is TGTGCCAGCCGGGACAGGGGGCGCCGTGAGGATGGCTACACCTTC. Complete variable domain (other parts from reference TRBV19 and TRBJ1-2): DGGITQSPKYLFRKEGQNVTLSCEQNLNHDAMYWYRQDPGQGLRLIYYSQIVNDFQKGDIAEGYSVSREKKESFPLTVTSAQKNPTAFYLCASRDRGRREDGYTFGSGTRLTVV.